These T cell receptor beta chains were read from a single sample in a study of T cells in Graves' hyperthyroidism and ophthalmopathy. TCRdb reprocessed the multiplex PCR reads with MiXCR, giving one entry per CDR3 protein. The repertoire has under 400,000 distinct CDR3 sequences, about a sixth of them found once; the top ten carry around a sixth. Input material: blood. The receptors here all came from a woman aged 35 to 49 with Graves' ophthalmopathy. CDR3s include the opening cysteine and the closing phenylalanine or tryptophan. Fields, in order: D gene, V gene, clone size, J gene, CDR3 DNA, CDR3 protein. The D gene is left open where the match is weak. Some rows mark clone size as missing; the rest say once, few, many or name a class of expanded clone.

d_gene: TRBD2
v_gene: TRBV3-1
abundance: few
j_gene: TRBJ2-2
CDR3nt: TGTGCCAGCAGCCCGACTAGCGGGAGTACCGGGGAGCTGTTTTTT
CDR3aa: CASSPTSGSTGELFF

d_gene: NA
v_gene: TRBV28
abundance: NA
j_gene: TRBJ1-5
CDR3nt: TGTGCCAGCAGTTTAAGTTTTGACTTACAGCCCCAGCATTTT
CDR3aa: CASSLSFDLQPQHF

d_gene: NA
v_gene: TRBV6-1
abundance: many
j_gene: TRBJ1-1
CDR3nt: TGTGCCAGCAGTGCCGGGGGTTTTGGGAACACTGAAGCTTTCTTT
CDR3aa: CASSAGGFGNTEAFF

d_gene: TRBD1
v_gene: TRBV7-8
abundance: many
j_gene: TRBJ1-1
CDR3nt: TGTGCCAGCAGCACCGGGACAGGGAGGGTGGCCACTGAAGCTTTCTTT
CDR3aa: CASSTGTGRVATEAFF

d_gene: NA
v_gene: TRBV28
abundance: NA
j_gene: TRBJ2-7
CDR3nt: TGTGCCAGCAGGACAATGGCCTACGAGCAGTACTTC
CDR3aa: CASRTMAYEQYF

d_gene: NA
v_gene: TRBV4-1
abundance: many
j_gene: TRBJ2-7
CDR3nt: TGCGCCAGCAGCCAAGTTGGTAGTTGGGGGGACGAGCAGTACTTC
CDR3aa: CASSQVGSWGDEQYF

d_gene: TRBD2
v_gene: TRBV20-1
abundance: NA
j_gene: TRBJ2-7
CDR3nt: TGCAGTGCTAGACTAGCGGTCAGCTCCTACGAGCAGTACTTC
CDR3aa: CSARLAVSSYEQYF

d_gene: TRBD1
v_gene: TRBV20-1
abundance: many
j_gene: TRBJ1-5
CDR3nt: TGCAGTGCAAGCCCCCCGACAGGGGTTGGCAATCAGCCCCAGCATTTT
CDR3aa: CSASPPTGVGNQPQHF

d_gene: TRBD2
v_gene: TRBV9
abundance: many
j_gene: TRBJ2-1
CDR3nt: TGTGCCAGCAGCTCCCGGACTAGCGGGAGGGCTTTCAATGAGCAGTTCTTC
CDR3aa: CASSSRTSGRAFNEQFF

d_gene: NA
v_gene: TRBV12-3/TRBV12-4
abundance: once
j_gene: TRBJ1-6
CDR3nt: TGTGCCAGCAGTTTTCCGGGAAGGAATTCACCCCTCCACTTT
CDR3aa: CASSFPGRNSPLHF

d_gene: NA
v_gene: TRBV10-3
abundance: many
j_gene: TRBJ1-1
CDR3nt: TGTGCCATCATCGGTACACCCGAGAACACTGAAGCTTTCTTT
CDR3aa: CAIIGTPENTEAFF

d_gene: NA
v_gene: TRBV11-2
abundance: many
j_gene: TRBJ1-1
CDR3nt: TGTGCCAGCAGCTTAGGCACAGGGATGGGGAACACTGAAGCTTTCTTT
CDR3aa: CASSLGTGMGNTEAFF

d_gene: NA
v_gene: TRBV7-8
abundance: many
j_gene: TRBJ1-1
CDR3nt: TGTGCCAGCAGCTTGCCGGGGGGGGGCGGAGAAGCTTTCTTT
CDR3aa: CASSLPGGGGEAFF

d_gene: NA
v_gene: TRBV20-1
abundance: many
j_gene: TRBJ1-1
CDR3nt: TGCAGTCACAGGGTTAAGGAGACTGAAGCTTTCTTT
CDR3aa: CSHRVKETEAFF

d_gene: TRBD1
v_gene: TRBV28
abundance: few
j_gene: TRBJ1-2
CDR3nt: TGTGCCAGCATGAGGACAGGCTATGGCTACACCTTC
CDR3aa: CASMRTGYGYTF

d_gene: NA
v_gene: TRBV6-1
abundance: many
j_gene: TRBJ2-5
CDR3nt: TGTGCCAGCAGTGAAGCTTGGGAGACCCAGTACTTC
CDR3aa: CASSEAWETQYF

d_gene: NA
v_gene: TRBV6-4
abundance: NA
j_gene: TRBJ1-2
CDR3nt: TGTGCCAGCAGTGACAGAAGTAGGGGACGGAACTATGGCTACACCTTC
CDR3aa: CASSDRSRGRNYGYTF

d_gene: NA
v_gene: TRBV19
abundance: many
j_gene: TRBJ2-2
CDR3nt: TGTGCCAGTAGTATTAGTCCGAACACCGGGGAGCTGTTTTTT
CDR3aa: CASSISPNTGELFF

d_gene: NA
v_gene: TRBV12-3/TRBV12-4
abundance: many
j_gene: TRBJ2-2
CDR3nt: TGTGCCAGCACCCTGGGAGGTAGCACCGGGGAGCTGTTTTTT
CDR3aa: CASTLGGSTGELFF

d_gene: NA
v_gene: TRBV15
abundance: many
j_gene: TRBJ2-7
CDR3nt: TGTGCCACCAGCAGAGATGTGGCGCTGCACGAGCAGTACTTC
CDR3aa: CATSRDVALHEQYF

d_gene: NA
v_gene: TRBV12-3/TRBV12-4
abundance: many
j_gene: TRBJ1-1
CDR3nt: TGTGCCAGCAGTTTGTTCGGACGGATGAACACTGAAGCTTTCTTT
CDR3aa: CASSLFGRMNTEAFF

d_gene: NA
v_gene: TRBV27
abundance: few
j_gene: TRBJ1-6
CDR3nt: TGTGCCAGCTCCCCCCGGACAGTTAATTCACCCCTCCACTTT
CDR3aa: CASSPRTVNSPLHF

d_gene: NA
v_gene: TRBV11-2
abundance: few
j_gene: TRBJ2-5
CDR3nt: TGTGCCAGCAGCTTAGGTGCGACCGGTGGGGAGACCCAGTACTTC
CDR3aa: CASSLGATGGETQYF

d_gene: NA
v_gene: TRBV6-2/TRBV6-3
abundance: NA
j_gene: TRBJ1-2
CDR3nt: TGTGCCAGCAGCCGAGGGACGACCGGAGGAGTCGACTATGGCTACACCTTC
CDR3aa: CASSRGTTGGVDYGYTF

d_gene: TRBD2
v_gene: TRBV2
abundance: many
j_gene: TRBJ2-5
CDR3nt: TGTGCCAGCAGTCCAAGACTAGCGGGAGCGGAGACCCAGTACTTC
CDR3aa: CASSPRLAGAETQYF

d_gene: NA
v_gene: TRBV6-2/TRBV6-3
abundance: many
j_gene: TRBJ2-6
CDR3nt: TGTGCCAGCAGTCCTCAGGGATCCGGGGCCAACGTCCTGACTTTC
CDR3aa: CASSPQGSGANVLTF

d_gene: NA
v_gene: TRBV12-3/TRBV12-4
abundance: many
j_gene: TRBJ1-5
CDR3nt: TGTGCCAGCAGTTTTAGGGGGGAGTCGGGCAATCAGCCCCAGCATTTT
CDR3aa: CASSFRGESGNQPQHF

d_gene: NA
v_gene: TRBV12-3/TRBV12-4
abundance: NA
j_gene: TRBJ2-2
CDR3nt: TGTGCCAGCAGTCCTACATACACTGAGAACACCGGGGAGCTGTTTTTT
CDR3aa: CASSPTYTENTGELFF

d_gene: NA
v_gene: TRBV5-5
abundance: many
j_gene: TRBJ2-7
CDR3nt: TGTGCCAGCAAACACCTTTTGCGTTACGAGCAGTACTTC
CDR3aa: CASKHLLRYEQYF

d_gene: NA
v_gene: TRBV6-2/TRBV6-3
abundance: many
j_gene: TRBJ2-7
CDR3nt: TGTGCCAGCAGTTACTCACTCAGCACCTACGAGCAGTACTTC
CDR3aa: CASSYSLSTYEQYF

d_gene: NA
v_gene: TRBV6-2/TRBV6-3
abundance: many
j_gene: TRBJ1-5
CDR3nt: TGTGCCAGCAGTTCGGGACAAGGATATCAGCCCCAGCATTTT
CDR3aa: CASSSGQGYQPQHF

d_gene: TRBD1
v_gene: TRBV5-1
abundance: NA
j_gene: TRBJ2-5
CDR3nt: TGCGCCAGCAGCCGACAGGGGTTGGAGACCCAGTACTTC
CDR3aa: CASSRQGLETQYF

d_gene: NA
v_gene: TRBV19
abundance: many
j_gene: TRBJ2-7
CDR3nt: TGTGCCAGTAGTTTGACAGGAATCGTACTCTACGAGCAGTACTTC
CDR3aa: CASSLTGIVLYEQYF

d_gene: NA
v_gene: TRBV6-5
abundance: NA
j_gene: TRBJ1-3
CDR3nt: TGTGCCAGCAGTTACTCTTCCTCTGGAAACACCATATATTTT
CDR3aa: CASSYSSSGNTIYF

d_gene: TRBD1
v_gene: TRBV2
abundance: many
j_gene: TRBJ1-1
CDR3nt: TGTGCCAGCAGCGAGGACAGGGGGGACACTGAAGCTTTCTTT
CDR3aa: CASSEDRGDTEAFF

d_gene: TRBD1
v_gene: TRBV7-8
abundance: NA
j_gene: TRBJ2-7
CDR3nt: TGTGCCAGCAGCTACAGGACAGGGGGGGACGAGCAGTACTTC
CDR3aa: CASSYRTGGDEQYF

d_gene: TRBD1
v_gene: TRBV2
abundance: many
j_gene: TRBJ1-3
CDR3nt: TGTGCCAGCAGTCCTCGACAGGGGGTAAACACCATATATTTT
CDR3aa: CASSPRQGVNTIYF

d_gene: TRBD1
v_gene: TRBV27
abundance: NA
j_gene: TRBJ2-7
CDR3nt: TGTGCCAGCAGTTTCCTACTACCGGGACAGGGCTCCTACGAGCAGTACTTC
CDR3aa: CASSFLLPGQGSYEQYF

d_gene: NA
v_gene: TRBV15
abundance: many
j_gene: TRBJ2-2
CDR3nt: TGTGCCACCAGCAGAGAGGACCAGCGACCCGGGGAGCTGTTTTTT
CDR3aa: CATSREDQRPGELFF

d_gene: TRBD2
v_gene: TRBV29-1
abundance: NA
j_gene: TRBJ2-5
CDR3nt: TGCAGCGTTGAAGACACGCGGGGGAGAGTAGAGACCCAGTACTTC
CDR3aa: CSVEDTRGRVETQYF

d_gene: TRBD2
v_gene: TRBV28
abundance: many
j_gene: TRBJ2-7
CDR3nt: TGTGCCAGCAGTTCTCCGGGACTACCCTCCGAGCAGTACTTC
CDR3aa: CASSSPGLPSEQYF

d_gene: NA
v_gene: TRBV19
abundance: many
j_gene: TRBJ1-1
CDR3nt: TGTGCCACTAAAGGGTCTCGAGCTTTCTTT
CDR3aa: CATKGSRAFF

d_gene: NA
v_gene: TRBV3-1
abundance: many
j_gene: TRBJ2-7
CDR3nt: TGTGCCAGCAGCCGGGCCAGCAACGAGCAGTACTTC
CDR3aa: CASSRASNEQYF

d_gene: NA
v_gene: TRBV29-1
abundance: many
j_gene: TRBJ1-2
CDR3nt: TGCAGCGTTGAAGATCGTTGGGGGAGTGATGGCTACACCTTC
CDR3aa: CSVEDRWGSDGYTF

d_gene: TRBD1
v_gene: TRBV29-1
abundance: many
j_gene: TRBJ1-2
CDR3nt: TGCAGCGTTGAGAGGGACAGCCTCCTGGGCTACACCTTC
CDR3aa: CSVERDSLLGYTF

d_gene: NA
v_gene: TRBV6-5
abundance: many
j_gene: TRBJ2-6
CDR3nt: TGTGCCAGCACTCAGAAGGACACCACAATGTCGGCCAACGTCCTGACTTTC
CDR3aa: CASTQKDTTMSANVLTF

d_gene: NA
v_gene: TRBV6-1
abundance: NA
j_gene: TRBJ1-2
CDR3nt: TGTGCCACACGTCAATATGGCTACACCTTC
CDR3aa: CATRQYGYTF

d_gene: NA
v_gene: TRBV29-1
abundance: many
j_gene: TRBJ2-7
CDR3nt: TGCAGCGGCCGTGAGGCCGTCTCCTACGAGCAGTACTTC
CDR3aa: CSGREAVSYEQYF

d_gene: TRBD1
v_gene: TRBV6-4
abundance: NA
j_gene: TRBJ2-7
CDR3nt: TGTGCCAGCAGCGACACACTGACAGGGGACGCAAACTACGAGCAGTACTTC
CDR3aa: CASSDTLTGDANYEQYF

d_gene: NA
v_gene: TRBV30
abundance: many
j_gene: TRBJ1-2
CDR3nt: TGTGCCTGGAGCCGGGAAAACTATGGCTACACCTTC
CDR3aa: CAWSRENYGYTF

d_gene: TRBD2
v_gene: TRBV6-5
abundance: NA
j_gene: TRBJ2-7
CDR3nt: TGTGCCAGCAGTTACTCTACTAGCGGGAGGGGGGAGCAGTACTTC
CDR3aa: CASSYSTSGRGEQYF

d_gene: NA
v_gene: TRBV5-1
abundance: many
j_gene: TRBJ2-7
CDR3nt: TGCGCCAGCAGCTTTTCAGGGGAGGTCTACGAGCAGTACTTC
CDR3aa: CASSFSGEVYEQYF

d_gene: NA
v_gene: TRBV28
abundance: NA
j_gene: TRBJ1-2
CDR3nt: TGTGCCAGCAGAATTGGTTCAGGGGTTTATGGCTACACCTTC
CDR3aa: CASRIGSGVYGYTF

d_gene: NA
v_gene: TRBV5-1
abundance: many
j_gene: TRBJ2-7
CDR3nt: TGCGCCAGCAGCTCCGGACTTCCTGGCTACGAGCAGTACTTC
CDR3aa: CASSSGLPGYEQYF